This entry describes one T cell receptor (beta chain). How the authors handled the data: Estimation of nucleated cell counts was performed using reference gene primer amplification. Profiling relied on immunoSEQ multiplex PCR, and the TCRdb table lists in-frame clones only, not all of them. That table gives V, J and clone size, and the DNA gave D and trimming. The sample contains roughly 250,000 clones, 88% of which appear only once. Germline V gene lookup returns CDR1 MNHEY and CDR2 SVGAGI. Trimming cost V 6 bases and J 0 bases, with 12 bases left between them. The CDR3 spans 15 residues. The data derive from a study of blood T cell repertoires in COVID-19. Across the whole study: There were acute and convalescent COVID-19 samples, and they came from the United States, Italy and Spain. T cells, B-cell-depleted T cells, or PBMCs supplied cDNA or gDNA.

The J gene is TRBJ2-1, the V gene TRBV6-5; weak D call: TRBD2 (5 bases). What was sequenced was peripheral blood. This TCR came from a woman under 40 with acute or convalescent COVID-19. CDR3: CASRTGGGSYNEQFF. CDR3 nucleotides: TGTGCCAGCAGGACGGGTGGAGGCTCCTACAATGAGCAGTTCTTC.